The rows below give T cell receptor beta chains drawn from one sample of a study of Ad26.COV2.S vaccination and SARS-CoV-2 variants. Measured with immunoSEQ multiplex PCR; TCRdb has only the in-frame clones, and not every one. The table shows hundreds of thousands of clones, with 90% occurring only once. The source material was peripheral blood, sampled in a trial of Ad26.COV2.S vaccine versus placebo. Receptor source: a person aged 18-60 years who received the Ad26.COV2.S COVID-19 vaccine or a placebo. Both conserved end residues are part of each CDR3. A D gene is named only where the DNA matches it firmly. Where a row states a size, it is once, few, many or the class of an expanded clone; other rows omit it.

D | J | V | size | CDR3 | DNA
- | TRBJ2-6 | TRBV19 | - | CASSDRPPAGANVLTF | TGTGCCAGTAGTGACAGGCCTCCGGCCGGGGCCAACGTCCTGACTTTC
TRBD2 | TRBJ2-1 | TRBV7-6 | - | CASSLRLAGARFEQFF | TGTGCCAGCAGCTTACGTCTAGCGGGAGCACGGTTTGAGCAGTTCTTC
- | TRBJ1-5 | TRBV30 | few | CAWSDHGSWPQHF | TGTGCCTGGAGTGACCACGGCTCTTGGCCCCAGCATTTT
TRBD1 | TRBJ2-7 | TRBV28 | - | CASSRDRGVYEQYF | TGTGCCAGCTCCCGGGACAGGGGTGTGTACGAGCAGTACTTC
TRBD2 | TRBJ2-2 | TRBV4-3 | - | CASSRGTSFGELFF | TGCGCCAGCAGCCGGGGGACTAGCTTCGGGGAGCTGTTTTTT
TRBD2 | TRBJ2-3 | TRBV6-5 | - | CASALAGGHTDTQYF | TGTGCCAGCGCGCTAGCGGGAGGCCACACAGATACGCAGTATTTT
- | TRBJ1-2 | TRBV30 | - | CAWSLPGNYGYTF | TGTGCCTGGAGTCTTCCGGGGAACTATGGCTACACCTTC
TRBD1 | TRBJ1-5 | TRBV29-1 | - | CSVGQGTNQPQHF | TGCAGCGTTGGACAGGGGACCAATCAGCCCCAGCATTTT
- | TRBJ1-1 | TRBV7-2 | - | CASSPTLGTPEAFF | TGTGCCAGCAGCCCAACCCTCGGGACACCTGAAGCTTTCTTT
TRBD2 | TRBJ2-5 | TRBV15 | - | CATSTEAAGGRETQYF | TGTGCCACCAGCACAGAGGCAGCGGGAGGGCGGGAGACCCAGTACTTC
- | TRBJ2-3 | TRBV24-1 | - | CATSGTFSGTDTQYF | TGTGCCACCAGTGGGACCTTCAGTGGAACAGATACGCAGTATTTT
- | TRBJ1-2 | TRBV6-2/TRBV6-3 | once | CASSRSGGNHYGYTF | TGTGCCAGCAGTCGTTCCGGGGGGAACCACTATGGCTACACCTTC
TRBD1 | TRBJ2-5 | TRBV7-2 | - | CASSLAPQGALQETQYF | TGTGCCAGCAGCTTAGCACCCCAGGGGGCTTTACAAGAGACCCAGTACTTC
TRBD1 | TRBJ2-7 | TRBV11-1 | - | CASSFSRTGGYEQYF | TGTGCCAGCAGCTTTTCCCGGACAGGGGGCTACGAGCAGTACTTC
- | TRBJ1-1 | TRBV30 | few | CAWKQGPDTEAFF | TGTGCCTGGAAACAGGGACCGGACACTGAAGCTTTCTTT
- | TRBJ2-2 | TRBV5-4 | few | CASSLDVGANTGELFF | TGTGCCAGCAGCTTGGATGTAGGGGCGAACACCGGGGAGCTGTTTTTT
TRBD2 | TRBJ2-3 | TRBV5-4 | - | CASTTSGRGGTDTQYF | TGTGCCAGCACGACTAGCGGGAGGGGTGGCACAGATACGCAGTATTTT
- | TRBJ1-5 | TRBV9 | - | CASGGRVNQPQHF | TGTGCCTCTGGGGGCCGGGTCAATCAGCCCCAGCATTTT
TRBD1 | TRBJ1-5 | TRBV7-8 | - | CASSLGFFGWGTGDDSNQPQHF | TGTGCCAGCAGCTTAGGTTTCTTTGGGTGGGGGACAGGGGATGATAGCAATCAGCCCCAGCATTTT
TRBD2 | TRBJ2-1 | TRBV7-3 | - | CASSPIAGDGNEQFF | TGTGCCAGCAGCCCGATAGCGGGAGATGGTAATGAGCAGTTCTTC
TRBD2 | TRBJ2-7 | TRBV7-2 | - | CASSLGRTSGREQYF | TGTGCCAGCAGCTTAGGAAGGACTAGCGGGAGAGAGCAGTACTTC
- | TRBJ2-1 | TRBV7-2 | - | CASSTRGNEQFF | TGTGCCAGCAGCACCCGGGGTAATGAGCAGTTCTTC